The 20 T cell receptor gamma chains in this list originate from one sample, sequenced in a study of γδ T cells in repeated Plasmodium falciparum infection. Vgamma9/Vdelta2+ and Vdelta2-negative gammadelta T cells were flow-sorted from PBMC for bulk sequencing. TCRdb redid the clone calls on the multiplex PCR reads with CATT. Here the sample spans over 5,000 gamma-chain clones, about 3.5% being singletons. Source material: gamma-delta T cells from blood. The receptors come from a pool of human donors (malaria-infected and uninfected, not separated).

This clone was seen repeatedly, ten times or more. The chain couples TRGV9 to TRGJP. The CDR3 runs to 17 residues. With 0 bases clipped from V and 6 bases from J, the junction kept 5 bases outside the gene matches. Per germline, CDR1 GITISATS and CDR2 ISYDGTV (reference sequence). CDR3 in amino acids: CALWEVQPELGKKIKVF. In DNA form, the CDR3 reads TGTGCCTTGTGGGAGGTGCAACCAGAGTTGGGCAAAAAAATCAAGGTATTT.

As regards this clone: This DNA translates differently at residue 9 from the TCRdb protein, which is that of a much larger clone; a read error is likely, and the protein shown is the DNA's own translation. The J gene is TRGJ1 or TRGJ2, the V gene TRGV4. Matching the DNA to germline supplied the J gene, which TCRdb does not give. Germline V gives CDR1 EGSTGY, CDR2 YDSYTSSV. The CDR3 sequence is 13 residues long. The trim removed 0 bases at V and 9 bases at J, leaving 8 bases unmatched. The CDR3 is CATWDGPDCKKLF. DNA of the CDR3: TGTGCCACCTGGGATGGGCCCGATTGTAAGAAACTCTTT.

Comment on this clone: The protein recorded in TCRdb matches a much larger clone and deviates from this DNA's translation at residue 8, suggesting a read error; the protein here is obtained by translating the DNA. V and J are TRGV4 and TRGJP1. Here the J gene came from matching the DNA to germline, since TCRdb omits it. This CDR3 is built from 16 residues. J was trimmed by 4 bases and V by 0 bases; bases with no gene match: 8. CDR1 is EGSTGY and CDR2 is YDSYTSSV in the germline V gene. The CDR3 sequence: CATWDGFQHTGWFKIF. The DNA of the CDR3 is TGTGCCACCTGGGATGGGTTCCAACACACTGGTTGGTTCAAGATATTT.

Details on this clone: The protein given by TCRdb reflects a much larger clone and differs at residue 3 from this DNA's translation, likely from a read error; the protein shown is the DNA's translation. The chain joins TRGV4 to TRGJ1 or TRGJ2. This CDR3 region has 14 residues. The germline gives CDR1 EGSTGY, CDR2 YDSYTSSV. The CDR3, as DNA: TGTGCCATCTGGGATGGGCGGCGTTATTATAAGAAACTCTTT. Its protein is CAIWDGRRYYKKLF.

By frequency in the sample, this clone is medium-sized (0.01 to 0.1%). The rearrangement links TRGV8 to TRGJ1 or TRGJ2. Germline V lookup: CDR1 VENAVY, CDR2 YDSYNSRV. Losses at the gene ends were 2 bases for V and 2 bases for J; bases not matched to a gene: 0. The CDR3 runs to 12 residues. CDR3: CATWDNYYKKLF. The CDR3 DNA reads as TGTGCCACCTGGGATAATTATTATAAGAAACTCTTT.

This clone was found a few times. The rearrangement joins TRGV9 to TRGJP. The CDR3 loop spans 17 amino acids. The J segment lost 6 bases and the V segment lost 2 bases, leaving 7 bases of the junction unmatched. Looked up from germline, CDR1 is GITISATS and CDR2 is ISYDGTV (reference sequence). The CDR3 bases are TGTGCCTTGTGGGAGGCGAAACCAGAGTTGGGCAAAAAAATCAAGGTATTT. This codes for CALWEAKPELGKKIKVF.

In the case of this clone: The protein TCRdb lists belongs to a much larger clone and differs from this DNA's translation at residue 3, which points to a read error; the protein shown is made from the DNA. The chain has TRGV5 and TRGJ1 or TRGJ2. This CDR3 is built from 12 residues. Germline values: CDR1 VINAFY, CDR2 YDVSNSKD. CDR3 bases: TGTGCCTCCTGGGACACCGTTTATAAGAAACTCTTT. Translating gives CASWDTVYKKLF.

As regards this clone: TCRdb's entry gives the protein of a much larger clone, which mismatches this DNA's translation at residue 10, likely from a read error; the protein reported here is translated from the DNA. CDR3 amino acids: CATWDGRSRAKKLF. The CDR3 DNA follows: TGTGCCACCTGGGACGGGCGATCGAGGGCTAAGAAACTCTTT. V and J are TRGV2 and TRGJ1 or TRGJ2. As TCRdb names no J gene, one was assigned here on the basis of a DNA match to germline. This CDR3 is built from 14 residues. The junction had 11 bases not matched to a gene; V was cut back by 0 bases and J by 9 bases. In germline, CDR1 is EGSNGY, CDR2 YDSYNSKV.

By sample fraction, this clone is medium-sized. This sequence is one base from a far larger clone and is likely a read error. This specimen includes other DNA sequences encoding the same CDR3. V usage is TRGV4 and J usage is TRGJ1 or TRGJ2. CDR1 is EGSTGY and CDR2 is YDSYTSSV in the germline V gene. This CDR3 is 12 amino acids long. The trim removed 5 bases at V and 0 bases at J, leaving 1 base unmatched. CDR3 region: CATWGNYYKKLF. CDR3 nucleotide sequence: TGTGCCACCTGGGGGAATTATTATAAGAAACTCTTT.

On this clone: TCRdb's listed protein matches a much larger clone and diverges from this DNA's translation at residue 8, likely through a read error; the protein shown comes from the DNA. The chain couples TRGV4 to TRGJP2. The CDR3 has 13 amino acids. The germline gives CDR1 EGSTGY, CDR2 YDSYTSSV. The chain's CDR3 is CATWDASGWIKTF. CDR3 bases: TGTGCCACCTGGGATGCTAGTGGTTGGATCAAGACGTTT.

This clone is judged medium-sized. The V gene is TRGV4, the J gene TRGJ1 or TRGJ2. This CDR3 is 12 amino acids long. Losses at the gene ends were 9 bases for V and 0 bases for J; bases not matched to a gene: 5. Germline CDR1 is EGSTGY and CDR2 is YDSYTSSV. The CDR3 nucleotides are TGTGCCACCCGTATGAATTATTATAAGAAACTCTTT. It codes for CATRMNYYKKLF.

This clone was detected ten times or more. A single base is all that separates this from a far larger clone, so a read error is likely. Other nucleotide sequences from this sample produce the same CDR3. The chain employs TRGV4 and TRGJP1. This CDR3 region has 16 residues. Germline V lookup: CDR1 EGSTGY, CDR2 YDSYTSSV. CDR3 DNA: TGCGCCACCTGGGATGGGTTCCATCACACTGGTTGGTTCAAGATATTT. Translation: CATWDGFHHTGWFKIF.

Concerning this clone: TCRdb attributes to this sequence the protein of a much larger clone, which differs from the DNA translation at residue 10; a read error is likely, and the protein displayed is translated from the DNA. This chain uses TRGV9 with TRGJP. Germline assignment: CDR1 GITISATS and CDR2 ISYDGTV (reference sequence). This CDR3 region has 16 residues. The CDR3 bases are TGTGCCTTGTGGGAGGAGTGGGAGTTGAGCAAAAAAATCAAGGTATTT. This gives the protein CALWEEWELSKKIKVF.

There are a few counts of this clone. It differs at one base from a far larger clone, so likely a read error. The sample carries other DNA sequences with the same CDR3. The V gene is TRGV9; the J gene was not called. Germline values: CDR1 GITISATS, CDR2 ISYDGTV (reference sequence). The CDR3 contains 11 residues. CDR3 in DNA: TGCGCCTTGTGGGAGGTGCGCTGGTGGGTCTTT. Its protein product is CALWEVRWWVF.

Notes on this clone: TCRdb records a much larger clone's protein for this DNA, with a difference at residue 8 that likely arises from a read error; the protein given is the translation of the DNA. The same CDR3 arises from other DNA sequences in this sample as well. This chain uses TRGV9 with TRGJP. TCRdb records no J gene; here it was assigned by comparing the DNA to germline. Germline CDR1 is GITISATS and CDR2 is ISYDGTV (reference sequence). The CDR3 is made up of 18 amino acids. V was pared by 0 bases and J by 7 bases, with 9 bases of the junction left unmatched. CDR3 sequence: CALWEVRPGELGKKIKVF. The CDR3 DNA reads as TGTGCCTTGTGGGAGGTGCGACCGGGGGAGTTGGGCAAAAAAATCAAGGTATTT.

Remarks on this clone: TCRdb's listed protein matches a much larger clone and diverges from this DNA's translation at residue 11, likely through a read error; the protein shown comes from the DNA. A V gene of TRGV8 was called, but no J gene was assigned. This CDR3 spans 13 amino acids. The V gene's germline CDR1 is VENAVY and CDR2 YDSYNSRV. CDR3: CATWEYITQGILF. The DNA for the CDR3 is TGTGCCACCTGGGAATACATTACGCAGGGGATACTCTTT.

This clone was seen only a few times. A far larger clone differs by one base, so this is likely a read error. This sample includes further DNA sequences coding for the same CDR3. The chain has TRGV9 and TRGJP. Matching the DNA to germline supplied the J gene, which TCRdb does not give. Germline V gives CDR1 GITISATS, CDR2 ISYDGTV (reference sequence). CDR3 length: 17 residues. CDR3 sequence: CALWEAFQELGKKIKVF. CDR3 in DNA: TGTGCCTTGTGGGAGGCGTTCCAAGAGTTGGGCAAAAAGATCAAGGTATTT.

This clone was observed a handful of times. DNA of the CDR3: TGTGCCTTGTGGGAGGTGCACGGGGAAAACAGATCTTATAAGAAACTCTTT. It encodes CALWEVHGENRSYKKLF. The V call is TRGV9, the J call TRGJ1 or TRGJ2. Germline matching of the DNA provided the J gene here, since TCRdb leaves it blank. Trimming cost V 0 bases and J 6 bases; bases outside gene matches: 17. The CDR3 has 17 amino acids. Germline CDR1 and CDR2: GITISATS and ISYDGTV (reference sequence).

This clone occurred a few times. V is TRGV9 and J is TRGJP. As TCRdb names no J gene, one was assigned here on the basis of a DNA match to germline. CDR3 length: 14 amino acids. In germline, CDR1 is GITISATS, CDR2 ISYDGTV (reference sequence). This CDR3 is CAIQDELGKKIKVF. The CDR3 region has the DNA TGTGCTATCCAAGACGAGTTGGGCAAAAAAATCAAGGTATTT.

This clone has more than one count but fewer than ten. Compared with germline, one end of the junction differs, possibly owing to a read error. V and J are TRGV9 and TRGJP. CDR1 is GITISATS and CDR2 is ISYDGTV in the germline V gene (reference sequence). This CDR3 region has 17 residues. This chain's CDR3 is CALWEALVRLGKKIKVF. In DNA form, the CDR3 reads TGTGCCTTGTGGGAGGCGTTGGTCCGGTTGGGCAAAAAAATCAAGGTATTC.